Listed below are T cell receptor beta chains from one sample, sequenced in a study of blood T cell repertoires in COVID-19. Here immunoSEQ multiplex PCR was the method, and the copy in TCRdb shows in-frame clones only, minus some. The table shows just over 150,000 clones, with around 93% occurring only once. The specimen sequenced was peripheral blood. The receptor source for this set is a woman aged 50 to 65 with acute or convalescent COVID-19. The CDR3 runs from the conserved cysteine through the conserved F or W. The D gene is left open where the match is weak. Some rows have no size entry. The others give once, few or many, or a class for an expanded clone.

size	V	J	D	CDR3	DNA
NA	TRBV7-9	TRBJ1-1	NA	CASGRRETEAFF	TGTGCCAGCGGGAGGAGGGAGACTGAAGCTTTCTTT
NA	TRBV7-2	TRBJ2-1	NA	CASSYLAYEQFF	TGTGCCAGCAGCTATTTAGCCTATGAGCAGTTCTTC
NA	TRBV6-1	TRBJ2-7	TRBD2	CASSELGLAGYEQYF	TGTGCCAGCAGTGAGTTGGGTCTAGCGGGCTACGAGCAGTACTTC
NA	TRBV7-2	TRBJ2-3	NA	CASSLEGSGWDTQYF	TGTGCCAGCAGCTTAGAGGGGTCTGGTTGGGATACGCAGTATTTT
NA	TRBV19	TRBJ2-6	TRBD1	CASRRTGVSEGANVLTF	TGTGCCAGCCGGCGGACAGGGGTTTCGGAAGGGGCCAACGTCCTGACTTTC
NA	TRBV25-1	TRBJ2-5	NA	CASRNPLPPETQYF	TGTGCCAGCAGAAATCCTCTCCCCCCGGAGACCCAGTACTTC
NA	TRBV24-1	TRBJ2-5	TRBD2	CATSAGIAGARGETQYF	TGTGCCACCAGTGCTGGGATAGCGGGAGCTCGAGGGGAGACCCAGTACTTC
NA	TRBV5-1	TRBJ2-3	NA	CASGDSYTDTQYF	TGCGCCAGCGGCGACTCTTACACAGATACGCAGTATTTT
once	TRBV15	TRBJ1-2	TRBD1	CATSRDLQGANYGYTF	TGTGCCACCAGCAGAGATCTACAGGGGGCTAACTATGGCTACACCTTC
NA	TRBV2	TRBJ2-7	NA	CASRPDSYEQYF	TGTGCCAGCAGACCCGACAGCTACGAGCAGTACTTC
once	TRBV28	TRBJ2-5	TRBD2	CASSGGSTSVPSQETQYF	TGTGCCAGCAGTGGAGGCTCGACTAGCGTCCCCTCTCAAGAGACCCAGTACTTC
NA	TRBV30	TRBJ2-1	NA	CAWSGVYNEQFF	TGTGCCTGGAGTGGCGTCTACAATGAGCAGTTCTTC
NA	TRBV4-3	TRBJ2-1	TRBD2	CASSPVAGDLGQFF	TGCGCCAGCAGCCCGGTAGCGGGAGACTTGGGGCAGTTCTTC
NA	TRBV10-3	TRBJ2-5	NA	CARLCGAQETQYF	TGTGCCCGGTTATGCGGGGCACAAGAGACCCAGTACTTC
NA	TRBV2	TRBJ1-4	NA	CATREGRSGLNEKLFF	TGTGCCACCCGGGAGGGCCGATCGGGGCTTAATGAAAAACTGTTTTTT
few	TRBV4-2	TRBJ2-7	NA	CASSQDQERAFGQYF	TGTGCCAGCAGCCAAGATCAAGAGCGGGCCTTCGGCCAGTACTTC